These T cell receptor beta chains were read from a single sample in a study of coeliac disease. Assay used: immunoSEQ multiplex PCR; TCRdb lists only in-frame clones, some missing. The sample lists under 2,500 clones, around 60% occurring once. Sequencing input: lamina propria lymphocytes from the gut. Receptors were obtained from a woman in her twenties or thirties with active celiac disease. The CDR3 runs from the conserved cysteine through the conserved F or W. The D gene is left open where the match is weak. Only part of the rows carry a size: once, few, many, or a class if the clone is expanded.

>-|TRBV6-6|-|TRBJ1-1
CASSYSSGSYTEAFF
TGTGCCAGCAGTTACTCCTCCGGGTCGTACACTGAAGCTTTCTTT
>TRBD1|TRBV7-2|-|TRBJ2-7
CASSLFGGQGIGEQYF
TGTGCCAGCAGCTTATTTGGGGGACAGGGGATTGGCGAGCAGTACTTC
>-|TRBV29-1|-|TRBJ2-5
CSVDYSGETQYF
TGCAGCGTTGATTACAGTGGGGAGACCCAGTACTTC
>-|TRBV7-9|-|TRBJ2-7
CASSLPHRVHEQYF
TGTGCCAGCAGCCTCCCCCACCGGGTCCACGAGCAGTACTTC
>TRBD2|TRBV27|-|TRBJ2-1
CASSLLLGRATYNEQFF
TGTGCCAGCAGTTTATTACTCGGGAGGGCTACCTACAATGAGCAGTTCTTC
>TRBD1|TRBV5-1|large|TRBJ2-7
CASSPRGQETSYEQYF
TGCGCCAGCAGCCCAAGAGGACAGGAGACCTCCTACGAGCAGTACTTC
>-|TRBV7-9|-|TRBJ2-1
CASSCLEEANEQFF
TGTGCCAGCAGCTGTTTGGAAGAGGCAAATGAGCAGTTCTTC
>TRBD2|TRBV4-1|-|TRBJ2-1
CASSRIGLAGGVYNEQFF
TGCGCCAGCAGCCGGATTGGACTAGCGGGAGGCGTTTACAATGAGCAGTTCTTC
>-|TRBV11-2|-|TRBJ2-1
CASSLTVSSYNEQFF
TGTGCCAGCAGCCTCACAGTGAGCTCCTACAATGAGCAGTTCTTC
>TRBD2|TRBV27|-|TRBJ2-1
CASRRTSGRSYNEQFF
TGTGCCAGCAGGCGTACTAGCGGTCGCTCCTACAATGAGCAGTTCTTC
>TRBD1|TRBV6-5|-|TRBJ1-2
CASSHTGGAYGYTF
TGTGCCAGCAGCCATACAGGGGGCGCGTATGGCTACACCTTC
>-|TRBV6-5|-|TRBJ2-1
CASSPGNYNEQFF
TGTGCCAGCAGTCCGGGGAATTACAATGAGCAGTTCTTC
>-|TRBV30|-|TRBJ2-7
CAWAPQGYEQYF
TGTGCCTGGGCCCCGCAGGGGTACGAGCAGTACTTC
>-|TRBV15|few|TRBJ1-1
CATSSFYRAVGTEAFF
TGTGCCACCAGCAGCTTCTACAGGGCCGTGGGCACTGAAGCTTTCTTT
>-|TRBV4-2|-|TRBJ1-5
CASSHEGSNQPQHF
TGTGCCAGCAGCCATGAGGGTAGCAATCAGCCCCAGCATTTT
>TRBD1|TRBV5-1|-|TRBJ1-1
CASSYQPQGARWTEAFF
TGCGCCAGCAGCTACCAACCACAGGGGGCAAGGTGGACTGAAGCTTTCTTT
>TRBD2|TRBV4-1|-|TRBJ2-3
CASSQDRGEPGPPGTQYF
TGCGCCAGCAGCCAAGATCGGGGGGAGCCGGGCCCCCCGGGTACGCAGTATTTT
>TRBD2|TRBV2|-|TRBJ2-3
CASGLAGVTDTQYF
TGTGCCAGCGGACTAGCGGGAGTCACAGATACGCAGTATTTT
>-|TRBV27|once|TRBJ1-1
CASSLSPREGTEAFF
TGTGCCAGCAGTTTATCCCCGCGGGAAGGGACTGAAGCTTTCTTT
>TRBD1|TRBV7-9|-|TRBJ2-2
CASSPYPNRGSTGELFF
TGTGCCAGCAGCCCTTATCCTAACAGGGGGAGCACCGGGGAGCTGTTTTTT
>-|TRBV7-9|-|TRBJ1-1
CASSLGGGEWNTEAFF
TGTGCCAGCAGCTTAGGAGGGGGGGAGTGGAACACTGAAGCTTTCTTT
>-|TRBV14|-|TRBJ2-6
CASSQVAGANVLAF
TGTGCCAGCAGCCAAGTAGCTGGGGCCAACGTCCTGGCTTTC
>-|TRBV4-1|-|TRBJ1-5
CASSQGLRPWSPEHF
TGCGCCAGCAGCCAAGGGTTGCGTCCTTGGAGCCCTGAGCATTTT
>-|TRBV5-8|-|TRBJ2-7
CASSFGGSFYEQYF
TGTGCCAGCAGCTTTGGGGGGAGTTTTTACGAGCAGTACTTC
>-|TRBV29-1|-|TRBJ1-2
CSVGTRAGIDGYTF
TGCAGCGTTGGGACGAGAGCAGGGATCGATGGCTACACCTTC
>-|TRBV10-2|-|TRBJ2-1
CASSSTRFSNEQFF
TGCGCCAGCAGTTCGACTAGATTCTCCAATGAGCAGTTCTTC
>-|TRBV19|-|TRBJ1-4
CASSPLRREKLFF
TGTGCCAGTAGTCCTCTAAGGAGGGAAAAACTGTTTTTT
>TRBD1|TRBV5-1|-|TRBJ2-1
CASSLTTGVGYNEQFF
TGCGCCAGCAGCTTGACGACAGGGGTAGGCTACAATGAGCAGTTCTTC
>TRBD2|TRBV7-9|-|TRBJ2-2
CASRDGTRGRTGELFF
TGTGCCAGCAGGGACGGGACTAGGGGACGGACCGGGGAGCTGTTTTTT
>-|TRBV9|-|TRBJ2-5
CASSARRGGPLGETQYF
TGTGCCAGCAGCGCCCGCCGAGGAGGTCCGCTCGGGGAGACCCAGTACTTC
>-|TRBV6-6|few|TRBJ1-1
CASSYVVGVEAFF
TGTGCCAGCAGTTACGTAGTGGGCGTAGAAGCTTTCTTT
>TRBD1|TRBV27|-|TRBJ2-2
CASSTYNRGPNTGELFF
TGTGCCAGCAGTACCTATAACAGGGGACCGAACACCGGGGAGCTGTTTTTT
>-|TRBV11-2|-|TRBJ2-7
CASSFSGREAYEQYF
TGTGCCAGCAGCTTTTCGGGCAGGGAGGCCTACGAGCAGTACTTC
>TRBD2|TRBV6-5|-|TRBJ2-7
CASTPAREAYEQYF
TGTGCCAGCACCCCCGCCCGGGAGGCCTACGAGCAGTACTTC
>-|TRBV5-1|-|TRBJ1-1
CASSLGTANTEAFF
TGCGCCAGCAGCTTGGGGACAGCGAACACTGAAGCTTTCTTT
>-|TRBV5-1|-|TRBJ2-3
CASTTWGVPDTDTQYF
TGCGCCAGCACCACTTGGGGGGTTCCGGACACAGATACGCAGTATTTT
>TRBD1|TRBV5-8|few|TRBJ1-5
CASSLSPNGDRGQPQHF
TGTGCCAGCAGCTTGTCCCCCAACGGGGACAGGGGACAGCCCCAGCATTTT
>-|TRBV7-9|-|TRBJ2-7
CASSLRETYEQYF
TGTGCCAGCAGCTTACGTGAGACCTACGAGCAGTACTTC
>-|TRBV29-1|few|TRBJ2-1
CSVTSNEQFF
TGCAGCGTTACGAGTAATGAGCAGTTCTTC
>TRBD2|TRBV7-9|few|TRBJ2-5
CASSLTGTSRGTQYF
TGTGCCAGCAGCCTAACCGGGACTAGCCGGGGGACCCAGTACTTC
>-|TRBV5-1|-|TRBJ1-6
CASSPRVFNSPLHF
TGCGCCAGCAGCCCACGGGTCTTTAATTCACCCCTCCACTTT
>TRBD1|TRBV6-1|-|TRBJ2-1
CASSGQGASYNEQFF
TGTGCCAGCAGTGGCCAGGGGGCTTCCTACAATGAGCAGTTCTTC
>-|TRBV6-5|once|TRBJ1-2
CASSPNRAHYGYTF
TGTGCCAGCAGCCCGAACAGGGCCCACTATGGCTACACCTTC
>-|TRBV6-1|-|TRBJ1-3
CASSFAGSGNTIYF
TGTGCCAGCAGCTTTGCGGGGAGCGGAAACACCATATATTTT
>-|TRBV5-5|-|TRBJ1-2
CASSLLGPRYGYTF
TGTGCCAGCAGCTTACTGGGGCCGCGTTATGGCTACACCTTC
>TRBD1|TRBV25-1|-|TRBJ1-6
CASSDSPGQYNSPLHF
TGTGCCAGCAGTGATTCCCCGGGACAGTATAATTCACCCCTCCACTTT